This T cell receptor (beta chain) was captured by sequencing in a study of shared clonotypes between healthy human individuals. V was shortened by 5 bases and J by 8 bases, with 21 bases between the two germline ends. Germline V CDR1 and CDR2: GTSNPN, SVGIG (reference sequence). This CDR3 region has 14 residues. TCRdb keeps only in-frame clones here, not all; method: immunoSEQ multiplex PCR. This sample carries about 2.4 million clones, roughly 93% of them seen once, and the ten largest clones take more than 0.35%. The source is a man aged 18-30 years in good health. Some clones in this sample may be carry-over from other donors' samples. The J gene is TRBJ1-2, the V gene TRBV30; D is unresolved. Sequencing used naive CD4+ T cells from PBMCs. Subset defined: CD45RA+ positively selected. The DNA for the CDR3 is TGTGCCTGGTGTCTTCGTCGGCAATTTGGGGGCTACACCTTC. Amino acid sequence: CAWCLRRQFGGYTF. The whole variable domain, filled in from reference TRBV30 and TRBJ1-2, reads SQTIHQWPATLVQPVGSPLSLECTVEGTSNPNLYWYRQAAGRGLQLLFYSVGIGQISSEVPQNLSASRPQDRQFILSSKKLLLSDSGFYLCAWCLRRQFGGYTFGSGTRLTVV.